This TCR beta chain was documented in a study of graft-versus-host responses after intestinal transplantation. Overall study: Anti-thymocyte globulin served as induction for all recipients, who then took tacrolimus and steroids for 2 to 4 years.

Assay: immunoSEQ multiplex PCR; the TCRdb copy retains only in-frame clones and omits some. The sample has tens of thousands of clones; over 90% are singletons. Germline assignment: CDR1 SGHAT and CDR2 FQNNGV. The CDR3 is 14 residues long. V lost 2 bases and J lost 2, with 9 bases in between. As to this clone: Its target is not known.

Study observations and caveats: GvH clones were identified in recipient marrow, with some first appearing in ileum or blood. Allografts of one patient group, those with graft-donor T cell macrochimerism, had high graft-versus-host to host-versus-graft clonal ratios. Early post-transplant HvG declines were associated with peak circulating GvH clone levels.

The sample in question was unstimulated CD4+ T cells sorted from spleen or lymph node cells, obtained before transplant. The clonotype was recovered from a human donor who was the organ donor for an intestinal transplant. The chain has TRBV11-2 and TRBJ2-5; D unresolved. CDR3 in amino acids: CASSLSNSQETQYF. The CDR3 bases are TGTGCCAGCAGCTTATCTAACTCTCAAGAGACCCAGTACTTC.